This TCR beta chain was retrieved from a study of human T cells and chemical hapten exposure. Study results and caveats: Sensitization with DPC brought no change to TCRs above 1 in 1000 in frequency.

V was pared by 11 bases and J by 1 base, with 17 bases between. The length of the CDR3 is 14 residues. CDR1 and CDR2 (germline): MNHNY, SVGAGI (reference sequence). Time point noted: patch test 3, about 24 weeks after DPC sensitization. Treatment reported: therapeutic diphenylcyclopropenone sensitization with weekly scalp DPC. The authors' total RNA extraction used unfractionated whole blood. TCRdb processed the RACE reads anew with MiXCR; each CDR3 protein has one entry. The sample carries roughly 97,000 distinct CDR3 sequences, 25% to 35% recorded once. With regard to this clonotype: Its target is unknown.

The V and J genes are TRBV6-6 and TRBJ1-1; no reliable D call. The receptor comes from a man aged 35-49 years with alopecia areata. Some clones in this sample may be carry-over from other donors' samples. The sequencing here drew on whole blood, taken in connection with sensitization to the hapten diphenylcyclopropenone (DPC). The CDR3 sequence: CAERGSKENTEAFF. The CDR3 DNA follows: TGTGCCGAAAGAGGTAGCAAAGAGAACACTGAAGCTTTCTTT.